A selection of T cell receptor beta chains follows, all from one sample in a study of blood T cell repertoires in COVID-19. Clones were sequenced by immunoSEQ multiplex PCR, and TCRdb holds only the in-frame ones, with some missing. The table includes a few hundred thousand clones, 80% to 90% detected once. The sequenced sample was PBMCs or T cells enriched from blood (not recorded which). The receptors come from a woman aged 45-65 years who had been exposed to COVID-19. Each CDR3 is given with its conserved first and last residue. The order of the fields is clone size, V gene, D gene, J gene, CDR3 protein, CDR3 DNA. The D gene is left open where the match is weak. Clone size is shown for a subset of rows, as once, few, many or a class of expanded clone.

.	TRBV28	.	TRBJ1-5	CASSWEGALLWPQHF	TGTGCCAGCAGTTGGGAAGGGGCCCTTTTGTGGCCCCAGCATTTT
.	TRBV19	.	TRBJ1-4	CASRDFKKFLPGKLFF	TGTGCCAGCCGGGACTTTAAGAAATTCCTACCTGGGAAACTGTTTTTT
few	TRBV6-6	.	TRBJ2-7	CASSYSGGSYEQYF	TGTGCCAGCAGTTACTCGGGGGGCTCCTACGAGCAGTACTTC
.	TRBV7-2	TRBD2	TRBJ2-1	CASSHPGGGPWNEQFF	TGTGCCAGCAGCCACCCGGGGGGGGGCCCATGGAATGAGCAGTTCTTC
.	TRBV5-8	.	TRBJ1-3	CASSPGHRSGNTIYF	TGTGCCAGCAGCCCCGGACACCGCTCTGGAAACACCATATATTTT
once	TRBV24-1	.	TRBJ2-2	CATSDLDLDTGELFF	TGTGCCACCAGTGATCTCGACTTAGACACCGGGGAGCTGTTTTTT
many	TRBV4-1	.	TRBJ1-3	CASSLAPDSFSGNTIYF	TGCGCCAGCAGCCTTGCCCCCGACAGTTTCTCTGGAAACACCATATATTTT
.	TRBV19	.	TRBJ1-3	CASASRGGASGNTIYF	TGTGCCAGTGCCTCACGGGGGGGGGCCTCTGGAAACACCATATATTTT
.	TRBV6-5	.	TRBJ1-5	CASSLGIHQPQHF	TGTGCCAGCAGTCTGGGCATTCATCAGCCCCAGCATTTT
once	TRBV7-7	TRBD2	TRBJ2-7	CASSLASGGSYEQYF	TGTGCCAGCAGCTTAGCGTCGGGGGGGTCCTACGAGCAGTACTTC
once	TRBV5-1	TRBD2	TRBJ2-1	CASSNSGASYNEQFF	TGCGCCAGCAGTAATAGCGGGGCCTCCTACAATGAGCAGTTCTTC
.	TRBV9	.	TRBJ1-1	CASALGGSTEAFF	TGTGCTAGCGCATTGGGAGGATCCACTGAAGCTTTCTTT
once	TRBV7-9	.	TRBJ2-1	CASSLEYRDNEQFF	TGTGCCAGCAGCTTAGAATACAGAGACAATGAGCAGTTCTTC
.	TRBV2	.	TRBJ2-5	CASSEPGDGETQYF	TGTGCCAGCAGTGAACCAGGGGACGGGGAGACCCAGTACTTC
.	TRBV12-3/TRBV12-4	.	TRBJ2-5	CASSSGGWETQYF	TGTGCCAGCAGTTCAGGAGGGTGGGAGACCCAGTACTTC
.	TRBV6-2/TRBV6-3	.	TRBJ1-5	CASSYDGHNQPQHF	TGTGCCAGCAGTTACGACGGACACAATCAGCCCCAGCATTTT
.	TRBV5-8	.	TRBJ2-2	CASSFGLRTGELFF	TGTGCCAGCAGCTTCGGTCTGCGCACCGGGGAGCTGTTTTTT
.	TRBV12-3/TRBV12-4	.	TRBJ1-1	CASSLTRGTEAFF	TGTGCCAGCAGTTTAACAAGGGGAACTGAAGCTTTCTTT
once	TRBV19	.	TRBJ1-2	CASTVGGNYGYTF	TGTGCCAGTACCGTCGGGGGGAACTATGGCTACACCTTC
few	TRBV7-9	.	TRBJ2-1	CASSPRGRANINEQFF	TGTGCCAGCAGCCCGCGGGGCAGGGCCAACATCAATGAGCAGTTCTTC
.	TRBV29-1	.	TRBJ1-1	CSVDPPQKNTEAFF	TGCAGCGTTGACCCCCCCCAAAAGAACACTGAAGCTTTCTTT
.	TRBV4-3	TRBD1	TRBJ1-1	CASSPGTANTEAFF	TGCGCCAGCAGCCCCGGGACAGCGAACACTGAAGCTTTCTTT
few	TRBV4-3	.	TRBJ1-1	CASSQEAQVTEAFF	TGCGCCAGCAGCCAAGAAGCCCAGGTAACTGAAGCTTTCTTT
.	TRBV7-2	TRBD2	TRBJ2-7	CASSLATSGAYEQYF	TGTGCCAGCAGCTTAGCCACTAGCGGGGCCTACGAGCAGTACTTC
many	TRBV2	.	TRBJ2-1	CASSKESYNEQFF	TGTGCCAGCAGTAAGGAGTCCTACAATGAGCAGTTCTTC
.	TRBV6-1	.	TRBJ2-2	CASSEAAGRLF	TGTGCCAGCAGTGAAGCAGCGGGCCGTCTTTTT